This TCR beta chain was found in a study of cytomegalovirus exposure and HLA in healthy donors. The PCR was carried out with 60 Vbeta primers and 13 Jbeta primers. Only in-frame clones appear in the TCRdb table, and some are missing; sequencing was by immunoSEQ multiplex PCR. The sample has 270,000 or so clones, roughly 90% seen once. Germline trimming cut 0 bases from V and 7 bases from J; bases unmatched to any gene: 7. The CDR3 loop spans 17 amino acids. CDR1 and CDR2 (germline): SGHRS, YFSETQ. This clone was observed many times. The chain joins TRBV5-1 to TRBJ1-4, with 12 bases lining up with TRBD1. The source is a man aged 35 to 55 in good health and CMV-seropositive. Sample: PBMCs. The CDR3 DNA reads as TGCGCCAGCAGCTTGGCCTTGGGGACAGGGGGCGGTGAAAAACTGTTTTTT. It encodes CASSLALGTGGGEKLFF.